This paragraph covers one TCR beta chain sequence. This sample was taken from a study of T cells in tuberculosis. Germline lookup yields CDR1 GTSNPN and CDR2 SVGIG (reference sequence). V was clipped by 0 bases and J by 2 bases; unmatched bases: 11. This CDR3 has 18 amino acids. On average roughly 92,000 T cells per donor were immunosequenced. The table came from immunoSEQ multiplex PCR; TCRdb's copy has only in-frame clones and leaves some out. The sample shows around 45,000 clones, around 94% of them seen only once. This sequence joins TRBV30 and TRBJ2-7; 12 positions match TRBD2. The clonotype originates from a donor between 10 and 29 years old with latent tuberculosis or without tuberculosis infection. Some clones in this sample may be carry-over from other donors' samples. The sequencing input was PBMCs. The CDR3 protein is CAWSVIRWTSGKPYEQYF. CDR3 bases: TGTGCCTGGAGTGTAATTCGTTGGACTAGCGGGAAACCCTACGAGCAGTACTTC.